What follows are 23 T cell receptor beta chains derived from one specimen sequenced in a study of T cell responses to AZD1222 COVID-19 vaccine. Sequencing was performed with immunoSEQ multiplex PCR; in TCRdb, only in-frame clones are kept and a portion is missing. This sample carries fewer than 75,000 clones, 90% to 95% of them seen once, and the ten largest clones take 6.3%. Sequencing used peripheral blood, obtained 28 days after the second dose of the MenACWY control vaccine. The origin of the receptors is an adult who received the MenACWY meningococcal vaccine as a control.

This clone was recorded only once. The CDR3 DNA sequence: TGTGCCAGCAGGGTGACTAGCGGGACCTACAATGAGCAGTTCTTC. Encoded protein: CASRVTSGTYNEQFF. The gene calls are TRBV6-5 and TRBJ2-1; 11 bases match TRBD2. After removal of 6 bases from V and 2 bases from J, the junction contained 3 bases not matched to a gene. Germline V gene lookup returns CDR1 MNHEY and CDR2 SVGAGI. The CDR3 totals 15 residues.

The chain carries TRBV12-3 or TRBV12-4 and TRBJ2-7; D unclear. Deletions cut 7 bases from V and 10 bases from J, with 17 bases between. The CDR3 has 12 amino acids. The CDR3 sequence: CASKTSLGLQYF. CDR3 coding DNA: TGTGCCAGCAAAACCTCGTTGGGGTTACAGTACTTC.

This chain joins TRBV9 and TRBJ1-1; D unclear. CDR1 and CDR2 (germline): SGDLS, YYNGEE. The V end was cut by 3 bases, the J end by 0 bases, with 9 bases between. The CDR3 runs 14 residues. The chain's CDR3 is CASSARDLNTEAFF. In DNA form, the CDR3 reads TGTGCCAGCAGCGCCCGGGATCTGAACACTGAAGCTTTCTTT.

The chain couples TRBV7-9 to TRBJ2-7; TRBD2 matches at 7 bases. The V segment lost 0 bases and the J segment 7 bases; nucleotides outside the gene matches: 9. The CDR3 is 15 residues long. Per germline, CDR1 SEHNR and CDR2 FQNEAQ (reference sequence). The CDR3 coding sequence is TGTGCCAGCAGCTTAGCCCCGGGACTAAGTAAAGAGCAGTACTTC. It codes for CASSLAPGLSKEQYF.

The gene calls are TRBV5-1 and TRBJ2-2, with TRBD2 matching over 9 bases. CDR3 length: 17 amino acids. CDR1 is SGHRS, CDR2 YFSETQ, per germline. V was pared by 6 bases and J by 0 bases, with 9 bases of the junction left unmatched. The CDR3 here is CASNPEAGGPNTGELFF. DNA for the CDR3: TGCGCCAGCAATCCCGAAGCGGGAGGACCGAACACCGGGGAGCTGTTTTTT. The full variable domain, rest sourced from reference TRBV5-1 and TRBJ2-2, is KAGVTQTPRYLIKTRGQQVTLSCSPISGHRSVSWYQQTPGQGLQFLFEYFSETQRNKGNFPGRFSGRQFSNSRSEMNVSTLELGDSALYLCASNPEAGGPNTGELFFGEGSRLTVL.

This clone was recorded only once. Here the CDR3 reads CASSAGTSGSLHEQFF. The CDR3 nucleotides read TGCGCCAGCAGCGCCGGGACTAGCGGGAGCCTGCATGAGCAGTTCTTC. The rearrangement uses TRBV5-1 and TRBJ2-1; 14 positions agree with TRBD2. The CDR3 totals 16 residues. Trimming removed 4 bases from V and 8 bases from J; junction bases left unmatched: 8. Germline CDR1 reads SGHRS; CDR2 reads YFSETQ.

The chain recombines TRBV6-1 with TRBJ1-2; D is possibly TRBD1 (5 bases). The CDR3 runs to 17 residues. Germline lookup yields CDR1 MNHNS and CDR2 SASEGT. V was pared by 2 bases and J by 4 bases, with 20 bases between. The CDR3 here is CASSEKWKAGPLYGYTF. In DNA, the CDR3 is TGTGCCAGCAGTGAAAAGTGGAAAGCGGGACCGCTCTATGGCTACACCTTC.

The genes are TRBV13 and TRBJ2-1; TRBD2 might be the D (5 bases). V was trimmed by 5 bases and J by 8 bases, leaving 16 bases between them. From germline, CDR1 is PRHDT and CDR2 FYEKMQ (reference sequence). The CDR3 is 14 amino acids. CDR3 nucleotides: TGTGCCAGCAGCGAGGGAGTCTATTCCGATGAGCAGTTCTTC. Its translation is CASSEGVYSDEQFF.

Comments on this clone: The germline gene is not matched at one end of the junction; a read error may be the cause. The CDR3 protein is CASSIGIGDPDEVF. Here the CDR3 DNA reads TGTGCCAGTAGTATAGGAATCGGAGACCCCGACGAAGTTTTT. J is TRBJ1-4 and V is TRBV19; D remains ambiguous. The CDR3 totals 14 residues. Germline V CDR1 and CDR2: LNHDA, SQIVND (reference sequence).

This clone was seen once. V and J are TRBV30 and TRBJ2-1, with 9 positions matching TRBD2. The CDR3 extends over 16 amino acids. Germline CDR1 and CDR2: GTSNPN and SVGIG (reference sequence). The ends lost 0 bases at V and 3 bases at J; junction bases unmatched: 6. CDR3 sequence: CAWSVAGSGSYNEQFF. For the CDR3, the DNA is TGTGCCTGGAGTGTGGCCGGTAGCGGGAGCTACAATGAGCAGTTCTTC.

In this sample, this clone turned up once. The rearrangement joins TRBV9 to TRBJ2-6; 8 bases align to TRBD2. The J segment lost 2 bases and the V segment lost 5 bases, leaving 3 bases of the junction unmatched. CDR1 is SGDLS and CDR2 is YYNGEE in the germline V gene. The CDR3 loop spans 15 amino acids. The chain's CDR3 is CASSLGGAGANVLTF. The CDR3, as DNA: TGTGCCAGCAGTCTCGGGGGGGCTGGGGCCAACGTCCTGACTTTC.

The chain employs TRBV14 and TRBJ2-7; D not resolved. The CDR3 extends over 12 amino acids. Trimming shortened V by 3 bases and J by 7 bases, and 10 bases separated the two germline ends. Germline values: CDR1 SGHDN, CDR2 FVKESK. The CDR3 sequence is CASSQVFGEQYF. The CDR3 nucleotides are TGTGCCAGCAGCCAGGTATTCGGGGAGCAGTACTTC.

This chain connects TRBV19 to TRBJ1-1; 9 bases match TRBD1. Germline lookup yields CDR1 LNHDA and CDR2 SQIVND (reference sequence). J was trimmed by 5 bases and V by 8 bases; bases with no gene match: 12. The CDR3 is made up of 15 amino acids. The DNA for the CDR3 is TGTGCCAGTTTGAGCAGGAGACAGGGGGTGACTGAAGCTTTCTTT. Translated, it gives CASLSRRQGVTEAFF. Full variable domain (missing parts from reference TRBV19 and TRBJ1-1): DGGITQSPKYLFRKEGQNVTLSCEQNLNHDAMYWYRQDPGQGLRLIYYSQIVNDFQKGDIAEGYSVSREKKESFPLTVTSAQKNPTAFYLCASLSRRQGVTEAFFGQGTRLTVV.

The rearrangement links TRBV5-1 to TRBJ2-6; 13 nucleotides agree with TRBD2. Germline assignment: CDR1 SGHRS and CDR2 YFSETQ. Trimming cost V 4 bases and J 0 bases; bases outside gene matches: 1. This CDR3 comprises 17 residues. CDR3 amino acids: CASSTSGRASGANVLTF. In DNA form, the CDR3 reads TGCGCCAGCAGCACTAGCGGGAGGGCCTCTGGGGCCAACGTCCTGACTTTC. The full variable domain, with the rest looked up from reference TRBV5-1 and TRBJ2-6, is KAGVTQTPRYLIKTRGQQVTLSCSPISGHRSVSWYQQTPGQGLQFLFEYFSETQRNKGNFPGRFSGRQFSNSRSEMNVSTLELGDSALYLCASSTSGRASGANVLTFGAGSRLTVL.

Judged by abundance, this clone is medium-sized (0.01 to 0.1%). The chain joins TRBV19 to TRBJ2-7; tentative D call: TRBD1 (5 bases). Trimming shortened V by 8 bases and J by 4 bases, and 15 bases separated the two germline ends. The germline gives CDR1 LNHDA, CDR2 SQIVND (reference sequence). This CDR3 has 13 amino acids. CDR3 bases: TGTGCCAGTTCCCCGGCGGACACATACGAGCAGTACTTC. Translating it yields CASSPADTYEQYF. The full variable domain, rest sourced from reference TRBV19 and TRBJ2-7, is DGGITQSPKYLFRKEGQNVTLSCEQNLNHDAMYWYRQDPGQGLRLIYYSQIVNDFQKGDIAEGYSVSREKKESFPLTVTSAQKNPTAFYLCASSPADTYEQYFGPGTRLTVT.

The rearrangement links TRBV28 to TRBJ1-5; 9 nucleotides line up with TRBD1. The CDR3 consists of 15 residues. Germline CDR1 is MDHEN and CDR2 is SYDVKM. The J segment lost 5 bases and the V segment lost 6 bases, leaving 8 bases of the junction unmatched. The CDR3 coding sequence is TGTGCCAGCAGCCCCGGGACAGGGATATATCAGCCCCAGCATTTT. As protein: CASSPGTGIYQPQHF.

The chain recombines TRBV11-2 with TRBJ2-1; 7 nucleotides align to TRBD1. Trimming cost V 8 bases and J 5 bases; bases outside gene matches: 9. The germline V gene encodes CDR1 SGHAT and CDR2 FQNNGV. The CDR3 consists of 14 residues. The CDR3 coding sequence is TGTGCCAGCGGACCCGGGACAGAACACAATGAGCAGTTCTTC. Translated: CASGPGTEHNEQFF.

V and J are TRBV28 and TRBJ2-4, with D maybe TRBD2 (5 bases). This CDR3 comprises 16 residues. Germline V CDR1 and CDR2: MDHEN, SYDVKM. Trimming took off 7 bases at V and 6 bases at J, with 22 bases between the two ends. As DNA, the CDR3 is TGTGCCAGCACCCAGCTGAAGCGGTCAGGCGCAAACATTCAGTACTTC. It is translated as CASTQLKRSGANIQYF. The whole variable domain, filled in from reference TRBV28 and TRBJ2-4, reads DVKVTQSSRYLVKRTGEKVFLECVQDMDHENMFWYRQDPGLGLRLIYFSYDVKMKEKGDIPEGYSVSREKKERFSLILESASTNQTSMYLCASTQLKRSGANIQYFGAGTRLSVL.

This rearrangement joins TRBV6-5 to TRBJ2-7; 13 bases map to TRBD2. CDR3 length: 16 residues. V lost 4 bases and J lost 5; bases outside the gene matches: 8. Germline CDR1 and CDR2: MNHEY and SVGAGI. The CDR3 loop reads CASSFLWTSGRNEQYF. The DNA of the CDR3 is TGTGCCAGCAGTTTCCTATGGACTAGCGGGAGAAACGAGCAGTACTTC.

The J gene is TRBJ2-1, the V gene TRBV28, with D possibly TRBD2 on 6 matching bases. The CDR3 spans 11 residues. Trimming removed 7 bases from V and 9 bases from J, with 10 bases in between. Germline CDR1 reads MDHEN; CDR2 reads SYDVKM. Here the CDR3 reads CASTWRGEQFF. The DNA for the CDR3 is TGTGCCAGCACTTGGAGGGGTGAGCAGTTCTTC. The whole variable domain, filled in from reference TRBV28 and TRBJ2-1, reads DVKVTQSSRYLVKRTGEKVFLECVQDMDHENMFWYRQDPGLGLRLIYFSYDVKMKEKGDIPEGYSVSREKKERFSLILESASTNQTSMYLCASTWRGEQFFGPGTRLTVL.

This clone was seen only a few times. The chain is built from TRBV27 and TRBJ1-5; tentative D call: TRBD1 (6 bases). The V gene lost 10 bases and the J gene lost 0 bases, with 13 bases spanning the gap. This CDR3 spans 14 amino acids. The germline gives CDR1 MNHEY, CDR2 SMNVEV (reference sequence). CDR3 in amino acids: CANRTEYSNQPQHF. Here the CDR3 DNA reads TGTGCCAACCGGACAGAATATAGCAATCAGCCCCAGCATTTT.

The chain couples TRBV5-1 to TRBJ1-2; 8 nucleotides line up with TRBD1. The CDR3 has 13 amino acids. Germline CDR1 reads SGHRS; CDR2 reads YFSETQ. Trimming at V came to 7 bases and at J to 4 bases, leaving 6 bases not matched to a gene. This CDR3 is CASFLTGGYGYTF. The CDR3 DNA follows: TGCGCCAGCTTCCTCACAGGGGGCTATGGCTACACCTTC.

In nucleotides, the CDR3 is TGTGCCACCCAGTATTCAGGGGGCAACGAGCCAGGAATGGGGGATCAGCCCCAGCATTTT. Protein sequence: CATQYSGGNEPGMGDQPQHF. This sequence joins TRBV6-4 and TRBJ1-5; TRBD1 matches at 8 bases. The germline V gene encodes CDR1 MRHNA and CDR2 SNTAGT. The CDR3 runs 20 residues. The junction had 28 bases not matched to a gene; V was cut back by 10 bases and J by 5 bases.